The 31 T cell receptor beta chains below were found in one sample sequenced in a study of response to subunit inactivated influenza vaccine. TCRdb re-called the RT-PCR reads with MiXCR, one entry per CDR3 protein. Of 600,000 to 700,000 distinct CDR3 sequences in the sample, about 14% were seen once. Sequenced material: PBMCs from blood, taken roughly 2 weeks before vaccination. The source of these receptors is a man between 50 and 59 years old who received an inactivated influenza vaccine.

In its sample, this clonotype was seen a few times. This chain connects TRBV4-3 to TRBJ1-1; unclear D gene. The V end lost 0 bases, the J end lost 1 base, and 18 bases lay between the germline ends. This CDR3 region has 18 residues. Germline V gene lookup returns CDR1 LGHNA and CDR2 YSLEER. CDR3 sequence reads: CASSQDRLAVLANTEAFF. CDR3 in DNA: TGCGCCAGCAGCCAAGATAGGTTGGCTGTATTGGCGAACACTGAAGCTTTCTTT.

The rearrangement joins TRBV12-3 or TRBV12-4 to TRBJ2-2; 9 positions agree with TRBD1. CDR3 length equals 16 residues. V lost 10 bases and J lost 7; bases outside the gene matches: 16. This chain's CDR3 is CATVTGGRWAVGELFF. CDR3 sequence (DNA): TGTGCCACCGTGACAGGGGGAAGATGGGCAGTCGGGGAGCTGTTTTTT.

The CDR3 DNA sequence: TGCAGCGTGAGCAGGGGAAGGGATTGGCCCCAGCATTTT. Translation gives CSVSRGRDWPQHF. This chain links TRBV29-1 with TRBJ1-5; D might be TRBD1 (6 bases). V lost 6 bases and J lost 9, with 18 bases in between. The CDR3 runs to 13 residues. CDR1 and CDR2 from the germline V gene are SQVTM and ANQGSEA.

V usage is TRBV20-1 and J usage is TRBJ2-7; D is uncertain. V lost 5 bases and J lost 3, with 14 bases in between. From germline, CDR1 is DFQATT and CDR2 SNEGSKA (reference sequence). The CDR3 runs 13 residues. The CDR3 region is CSAYSEANYEQYF. The DNA for the CDR3 is TGCAGTGCTTATTCAGAGGCAAACTACGAGCAGTACTTC.

The V and J genes are TRBV4-2 and TRBJ2-4; a possible D gene is TRBD1 (5 bases). This CDR3 is built from 13 residues. The germline V gene has CDR1 LGHNA and CDR2 YNFKEQ. V was pared by 3 bases and J by 8 bases, with 11 bases between. CDR3 sequence reads: CASSQAGSYIQYF. Here the CDR3 DNA reads TGTGCCAGCAGCCAGGCAGGGTCATACATTCAGTACTTC.

This clonotype came up a few times. The chain carries TRBV5-1 and TRBJ1-5; a weak D match, TRBD1 (5 bases). The V gene lost 4 bases and the J gene lost 6 bases, with 14 bases spanning the gap. Per the germline V gene, CDR1 is SGHRS and CDR2 is YFSETQ. The CDR3 is made up of 14 amino acids. This CDR3 reads CASSATAGGQPQHF. In DNA form, the CDR3 reads TGCGCCAGCAGCGCGACAGCGGGTGGTCAGCCCCAGCATTTT.

The chain carries TRBV20-1 and TRBJ2-7; 7 bases map to TRBD1. Germline lookup yields CDR1 DFQATT and CDR2 SNEGSKA (reference sequence). V shed 7 bases, J shed 3 bases, and the junction held 12 bases outside the gene matches. The CDR3 spans 14 residues. CDR3 amino acids: CSVVDRDSYYEQYF. The CDR3 DNA sequence: TGCAGTGTGGTAGACCGGGACAGCTACTACGAGCAGTACTTC.

This clonotype was seen a few times. This rearrangement joins TRBV18 to TRBJ2-5; D unresolved. V was pared by 6 bases and J by 4 bases, with 12 bases between. The germline V gene has CDR1 KGHSH and CDR2 LQKENI. The length of the CDR3 is 13 residues. The CDR3 here is CASSPGRLETQYF. CDR3 bases: TGTGCCAGCTCTCCCGGGCGCCTAGAGACCCAGTACTTC.

At least ten counts were recorded for this clonotype. The rearrangement links TRBV5-1 to TRBJ2-5, with 10 bases that match TRBD2. Losses at the gene ends were 4 bases for V and 1 base for J; bases not matched to a gene: 7. The germline V gene has CDR1 SGHRS and CDR2 YFSETQ. The CDR3 runs to 16 residues. Written as DNA, the CDR3 is TGCGCCAGCAGCGAAGGACTAGCGGCAATCCAAGAGACCCAGTACTTC. Translated, it gives CASSEGLAAIQETQYF. The full variable domain, its missing parts supplied by reference TRBV5-1 and TRBJ2-5, is KAGVTQTPRYLIKTRGQQVTLSCSPISGHRSVSWYQQTPGQGLQFLFEYFSETQRNKGNFPGRFSGRQFSNSRSEMNVSTLELGDSALYLCASSEGLAAIQETQYFGPGTRLLVL.

This clonotype was detected only a few times. The rearrangement joins TRBV7-2 to TRBJ2-5; D ambiguous. V was trimmed by 0 bases and J by 7 bases, leaving 12 bases between them. Germline-derived CDR1 and CDR2 are SGHTA and FQGNSA. The CDR3 contains 14 residues. The CDR3 region has the DNA TGTGCCAGCAGCTTAGCGCGCGGTCTGATGACCCAGTACTTC. Translating it yields CASSLARGLMTQYF.

The sample holds many counts of this clonotype. The chain uses TRBV6-2 or TRBV6-3 and TRBJ1-5; D gene uncertain. CDR3 length: 16 amino acids. V was clipped by 0 bases and J by 0 bases, with 9 bases between them. From germline, CDR1 is MNHEY and CDR2 SVGEGT. The CDR3 DNA reads TGTGCCAGCAGTTACTCGCAAGGGAATAGCAATCAGCCCCAGCATTTT. Its protein is CASSYSQGNSNQPQHF.

J is TRBJ2-5 and V is TRBV28, with 8 positions matching TRBD2. Looked up from germline, CDR1 is MDHEN and CDR2 is SYDVKM. The length of the CDR3 is 16 residues. Trimming at V came to 4 bases and at J to 9 bases, leaving 16 bases not matched to a gene. CDR3 region: CASSSPTGLGAGAQYF. The CDR3 DNA reads TGTGCCAGCAGTTCCCCGACGGGACTAGGGGCCGGGGCCCAGTACTTC.

The chain links TRBV6-1 to TRBJ2-1; the D gene is possibly TRBD2 (6 bases). The ends were cut back, 0 bases at V and 4 bases at J, with 13 bases in the middle. This CDR3 contains 16 residues. In germline, CDR1 is MNHNS, CDR2 SASEGT. CDR3 sequence: CASSEAPSVIYNEQFF. The CDR3 DNA reads as TGTGCCAGCAGTGAAGCACCTAGCGTGATTTACAATGAGCAGTTCTTC.

The chain has TRBV10-3 and TRBJ1-2; tentative D call: TRBD1 (6 bases). The CDR3 loop spans 16 amino acids. Trimming cost V 4 bases and J 3 bases, with 18 bases left between them. CDR1 is ENHRY and CDR2 is SYGVKD in the germline V gene. This CDR3 reads CAISATKTGNDYGYTF. CDR3 DNA: TGTGCCATCAGTGCTACAAAGACAGGCAATGACTATGGCTACACCTTC.

This rearrangement joins TRBV7-3 to TRBJ1-3; perhaps TRBD1 as D (5 bases). The CDR3 has 15 amino acids. From germline, CDR1 is SGHTA and CDR2 FQGTGA. Trimming removed 0 bases at V and 3 bases at J, with 9 bases between. CDR3 sequence (DNA): TGTGCCAGCAGCTTAACTCGGGACGATGGAAACACCATATATTTT. Protein: CASSLTRDDGNTIYF.

V gene TRBV7-2 combines with J gene TRBJ2-1; D not resolved. This CDR3 has 14 amino acids. V shed 4 bases and J shed 6 bases, with 13 bases lying between them. CDR1 SGHTA and CDR2 FQGNSA come from the germline V gene. The CDR3 loop is CASSWTPGGNEQFF. The DNA for the CDR3 is TGTGCCAGCAGCTGGACCCCCGGCGGCAATGAGCAGTTCTTC.

At least ten counts were recorded for this clonotype. The V gene is TRBV9, the J gene TRBJ2-5, with TRBD2 matching over 7 bases. CDR1 is SGDLS and CDR2 is YYNGEE in the germline V gene. The CDR3 contains 15 residues. The V segment lost 1 base and the J segment 1 base; nucleotides outside the gene matches: 4. This CDR3 reads CASSVSSGSQETQYF. The DNA of the CDR3 is TGTGCCAGCAGCGTATCTAGCGGATCCCAAGAGACCCAGTACTTC.

The chain uses TRBV9 and TRBJ2-7; 7 nucleotides align to TRBD2. Germline-derived CDR1 and CDR2 are SGDLS and YYNGEE. This CDR3 contains 14 residues. With V trimmed by 3 bases and J by 0 bases, 3 bases remained unmatched. Here the CDR3 DNA reads TGTGCCAGCAGCGCGTGGACTAGCTCCTACGAGCAGTACTTC. It yields the protein CASSAWTSSYEQYF.

The rearrangement uses TRBV20-1 and TRBJ2-1; 11 bases agree with TRBD2. This CDR3 has 14 residues. Unmatched junction bases numbered 4, after V lost 0 bases and J lost 9 bases. In germline, CDR1 is DFQATT, CDR2 SNEGSKA (reference sequence). CDR3 in DNA: TGCAGTGCTAGAGAGGCTAGCGGGAGGTCTGAGCAGTTCTTC. Protein product: CSAREASGRSEQFF.

The chain couples TRBV5-1 to TRBJ2-5, with TRBD2 matching 11 bases. CDR3 length: 15 amino acids. With 2 bases clipped from V and 1 base from J, the junction kept 1 base outside the gene matches. Germline lookup yields CDR1 SGHRS and CDR2 YFSETQ. CDR3 in DNA: TGCGCCAGCAGCTTCACTAGCGGGAGCCAAGAGACCCAGTACTTC. This sequence encodes CASSFTSGSQETQYF. Complete variable domain (other parts from reference TRBV5-1 and TRBJ2-5): KAGVTQTPRYLIKTRGQQVTLSCSPISGHRSVSWYQQTPGQGLQFLFEYFSETQRNKGNFPGRFSGRQFSNSRSEMNVSTLELGDSALYLCASSFTSGSQETQYFGPGTRLLVL.

The chain uses TRBV20-1 and TRBJ2-3, with no clear D. This CDR3 is 14 amino acids long. V was shortened by 0 bases and J by 6 bases, with 13 bases between the two germline ends. The germline V gene has CDR1 DFQATT and CDR2 SNEGSKA (reference sequence). The CDR3 nucleotides are TGCAGTGCTAGAGATCGCCTGACCCAGGATACGCAGTATTTT. It encodes CSARDRLTQDTQYF.

This clonotype has only a few counts. The gene calls are TRBV20-1 and TRBJ1-2, with a tentative D call TRBD1 (6 bases). Per the germline V gene, CDR1 is DFQATT and CDR2 is SNEGSKA (reference sequence). The CDR3 has 15 amino acids. V was cut by 3 bases and J by 5 bases, with 19 bases left in between. The DNA for the CDR3 is TGCAGTGCTAGTAGTGCCGAGGGGGATCAGTATGGCTACACCTTC. Translated, it gives CSASSAEGDQYGYTF.

Notes on this clonotype: This sequence may be a read error, since a much larger clone differs from it by one base. The chain couples TRBV20-1 to TRBJ2-7; 8 bases match TRBD2. The CDR3 totals 13 residues. CDR1 is DFQATT, CDR2 SNEGSKA, per germline (reference sequence). In nucleotides, the CDR3 is TGCAGTGCACCGAGCGGGAGTATGTACGTGCAGTACTTC. The encoded protein is CSAPSGSMYVQYF.

The gene calls are TRBV2 and TRBJ1-4, with a weak D call TRBD1 (6 bases). The germline CDR1 and CDR2 sequences are SNHLY and FYNNEI. This CDR3 region has 13 residues. The germline V and J ends were trimmed by 6 bases and 7 bases, with 12 bases remaining between them. The CDR3: CASSNRVSEKLFF. The CDR3 coding sequence is TGTGCCAGCAGCAACAGGGTATCTGAAAAACTGTTTTTT.

The J gene is TRBJ2-3, the V gene TRBV2, with 7 bases identical to TRBD2. The J segment lost 0 bases and the V segment lost 7 bases, leaving 13 bases of the junction unmatched. The CDR3 is made up of 17 amino acids. Germline assignment: CDR1 SNHLY and CDR2 FYNNEI. CDR3 sequence (DNA): TGTGCCAGCAAGCACCGGGAGGTCCTAGCGAGCACAGATACGCAGTATTTT. Translated: CASKHREVLASTDTQYF.

This chain links TRBV27 with TRBJ2-7; D not resolved. The ends were cut back, 8 bases at V and 3 bases at J, with 20 bases in the middle. The CDR3 sequence is 15 residues long. Germline V lookup: CDR1 MNHEY, CDR2 SMNVEV (reference sequence). The CDR3 spells CASQPLLNSFYEQYF. CDR3 nucleotide sequence: TGTGCCAGCCAACCTTTGTTGAACAGCTTCTACGAGCAGTACTTC.

Only a few counts were recorded for this clonotype. The chain has TRBV9 and TRBJ2-5, with a possible D match to TRBD1 (5 bases). The germline V and J ends were trimmed by 0 bases and 7 bases, with 10 bases remaining between them. CDR3 size: 13 residues. Looked up from germline, CDR1 is SGDLS and CDR2 is YYNGEE. For the CDR3, the DNA is TGTGCCAGCAGCGTAGCGACAGAGACGACCCAGTACTTC. This gives the protein CASSVATETTQYF.

This clonotype appeared a few times. The genes are TRBV9 and TRBJ2-5, with 8 positions matching TRBD1. V gave up 2 bases and J gave up 5 bases; unmatched junction bases: 5. CDR3 length: 14 residues. The germline V gene has CDR1 SGDLS and CDR2 YYNGEE. Here the CDR3 DNA reads TGTGCCAGCAGCGTCCAGGGGGCGACGGAGACCCAGTACTTC. Translating gives CASSVQGATETQYF. Combining the CDR3 with reference TRBV9 and TRBJ2-5 gives the whole variable domain DSGVTQTPKHLITATGQRVTLRCSPRSGDLSVYWYQQSLDQGLQFLIQYYNGEERAKGNILERFSAQQFPDLHSELNLSSLELGDSALYFCASSVQGATETQYFGPGTRLLVL.

The chain carries TRBV4-2 and TRBJ2-5, with D possibly matching TRBD2 (6 bases). The CDR3 totals 16 residues. Trimming removed 0 bases at V and 5 bases at J, with 16 bases between. From germline, CDR1 is LGHNA and CDR2 YNFKEQ. In nucleotides, the CDR3 is TGTGCCAGCAGCCAAGATCGGTCGGGGGTTCGGGAGACCCAGTACTTC. It yields the protein CASSQDRSGVRETQYF.

This clonotype came up many times. The chain uses TRBV5-1 and TRBJ2-5, with D hard to call. The CDR3 is made up of 12 amino acids. Germline V lookup: CDR1 SGHRS, CDR2 YFSETQ. Trimming removed 0 bases from V and 4 bases from J, with 4 bases in between. DNA for the CDR3: TGCGCCAGCAGCTTGGTCGGAGAGACCCAGTACTTC. Translating gives CASSLVGETQYF.

This clonotype has more than one count but fewer than ten. This rearrangement joins TRBV11-2 to TRBJ1-1; no definite D call. Trimming pared 3 bases from V and 6 bases from J, leaving 11 bases between. There are 13 residues in the CDR3. Germline CDR1 reads SGHAT; CDR2 reads FQNNGV. CDR3 region: CASSFTSGSEAFF. CDR3 nucleotides: TGTGCCAGCAGCTTCACATCGGGTTCTGAAGCTTTCTTT.